This entry is about one T cell receptor (beta chain). The sample belongs to a study of blood T cell repertoires in COVID-19. Overall study context: PBMCs, B-cell-depleted T cells, or T cells provided the cDNA or gDNA that made up the material.

Source study methods: Quantification of nucleated cells was approximated via reference gene primer amplification. Data came from immunoSEQ multiplex PCR; TCRdb stores just in-frame clones and leaves some out. That table gives V, J and clone size, and the DNA gave D and trimming. The table includes under 500,000 clones, 70% to 90% detected once. Participant age was roughly 18 to 100 years, and participants resided in 25 or so US areas. The CDR3 covers 16 residues. V shed 10 bases, J shed 1 base, and the junction held 11 bases outside the gene matches. Germline CDR1 is SGHTA and CDR2 is FQGNSA. The rearrangement links TRBV7-2 to TRBJ2-1; 9 bases align to TRBD1. Input material: PBMCs or T cells enriched from blood (not recorded which). The sequence derives from a woman between 18 and 29 years old with acute COVID-19. For the CDR3, the DNA is TGTGCCACCGACAGGGGGGATGGTAGGTCCTACAATGAGCAGTTCTTC. This sequence encodes CATDRGDGRSYNEQFF. Based on the CDR3 plus reference TRBV7-2 and TRBJ2-1, the full variable domain is GAGVSQSPSNKVTEKGKDVELRCDPISGHTALYWYRQSLGQGLEFLIYFQGNSAPDKSGLPSDRFSAERTGGSVSTLTIQRTQQEDSAVYLCATDRGDGRSYNEQFFGPGTRLTVL.